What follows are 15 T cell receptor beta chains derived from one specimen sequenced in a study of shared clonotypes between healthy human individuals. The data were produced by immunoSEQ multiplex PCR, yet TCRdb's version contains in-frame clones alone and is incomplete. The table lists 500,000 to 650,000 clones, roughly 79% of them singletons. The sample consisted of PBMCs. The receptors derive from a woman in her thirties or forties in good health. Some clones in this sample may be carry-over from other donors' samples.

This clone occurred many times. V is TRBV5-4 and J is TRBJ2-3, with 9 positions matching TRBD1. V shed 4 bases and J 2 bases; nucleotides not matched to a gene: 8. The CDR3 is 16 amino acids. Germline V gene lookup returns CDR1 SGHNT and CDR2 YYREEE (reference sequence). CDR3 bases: TGTGCCAGCAGCCAAGCCGGGACAGGGTCCACAGATACGCAGTATTTT. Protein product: CASSQAGTGSTDTQYF.

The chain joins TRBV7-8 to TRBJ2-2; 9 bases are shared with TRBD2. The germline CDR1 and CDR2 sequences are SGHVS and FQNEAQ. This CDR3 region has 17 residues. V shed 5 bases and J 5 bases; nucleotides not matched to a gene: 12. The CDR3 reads CASSPIVGLAGTGELFF. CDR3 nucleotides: TGTGCCAGCAGCCCCATTGTCGGTCTAGCGGGAACCGGGGAGCTGTTTTTT.

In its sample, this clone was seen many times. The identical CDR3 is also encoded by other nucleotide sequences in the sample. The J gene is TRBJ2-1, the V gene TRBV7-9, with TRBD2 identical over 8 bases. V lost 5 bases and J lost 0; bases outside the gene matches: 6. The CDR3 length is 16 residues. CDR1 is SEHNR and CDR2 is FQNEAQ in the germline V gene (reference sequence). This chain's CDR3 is CASSPRGGSSYNEQFF. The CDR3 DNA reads TGTGCCAGCAGCCCCCGGGGGGGCTCCTCCTACAATGAGCAGTTCTTC. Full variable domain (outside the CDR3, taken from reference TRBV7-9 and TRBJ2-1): DTGVSQNPRHKITKRGQNVTFRCDPISEHNRLYWYRQTLGQGPEFLTYFQNEAQLEKSRLLSDRFSAERPKGSFSTLEIQRTEQGDSAMYLCASSPRGGSSYNEQFFGPGTRLTVL.

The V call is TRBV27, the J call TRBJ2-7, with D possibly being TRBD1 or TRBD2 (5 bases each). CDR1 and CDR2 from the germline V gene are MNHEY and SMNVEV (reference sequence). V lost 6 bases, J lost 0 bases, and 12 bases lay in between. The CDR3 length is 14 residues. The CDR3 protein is CASSEIGTSYEQYF. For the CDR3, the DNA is TGTGCCAGCAGCGAAATTGGGACCTCCTACGAGCAGTACTTC.

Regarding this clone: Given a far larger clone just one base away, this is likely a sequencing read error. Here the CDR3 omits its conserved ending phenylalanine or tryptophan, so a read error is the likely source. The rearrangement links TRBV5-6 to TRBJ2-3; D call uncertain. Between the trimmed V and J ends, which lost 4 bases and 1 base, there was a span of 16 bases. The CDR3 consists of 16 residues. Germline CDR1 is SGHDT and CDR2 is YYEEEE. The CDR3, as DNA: TGTGCCAGCAGCCTCTACATAACCTGGGGCACAGATACGCAGTATTAT. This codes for CASSLYITWGTDTQYY.

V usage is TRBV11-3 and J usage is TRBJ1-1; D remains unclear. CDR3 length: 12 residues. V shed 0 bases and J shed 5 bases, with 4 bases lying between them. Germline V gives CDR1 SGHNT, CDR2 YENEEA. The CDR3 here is CASSLDRTEAFF. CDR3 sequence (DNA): TGTGCCAGCAGCTTAGATCGGACTGAAGCTTTCTTT. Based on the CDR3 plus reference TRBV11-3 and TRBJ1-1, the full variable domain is EAGVVQSPRYKIIEKKQPVAFWCNPISGHNTLYWYLQNLGQGPELLIRYENEEAVDDSQLPKDRFSAERLKGVDSTLKIQPAELGDSAVYLCASSLDRTEAFFGQGTRLTVV.

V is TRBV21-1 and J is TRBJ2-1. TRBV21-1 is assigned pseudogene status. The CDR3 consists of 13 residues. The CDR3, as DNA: TGTGCCAGCAGCCTTCGACGAAGAGATGAACAGTTCTTC. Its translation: CASSLRRRDEQFF.

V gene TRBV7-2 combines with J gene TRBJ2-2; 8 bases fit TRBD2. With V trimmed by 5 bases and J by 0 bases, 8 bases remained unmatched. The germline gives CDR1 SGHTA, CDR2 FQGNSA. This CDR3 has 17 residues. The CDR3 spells CASSHRVAGTNTGELFF. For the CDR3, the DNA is TGTGCCAGCAGCCACCGGGTAGCGGGAACGAACACCGGGGAGCTGTTTTTT.

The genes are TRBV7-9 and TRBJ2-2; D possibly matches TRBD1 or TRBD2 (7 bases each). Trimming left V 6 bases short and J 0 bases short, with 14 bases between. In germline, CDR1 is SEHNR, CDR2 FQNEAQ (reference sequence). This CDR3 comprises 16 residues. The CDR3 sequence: CASSYRGGANTGELFF. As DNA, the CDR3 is TGTGCCAGCAGTTACAGGGGAGGGGCGAACACCGGGGAGCTGTTTTTT.

The CDR3 DNA reads TGTGCCAGTAGCAGGGACCCAATAACAACTAATGAAAAACTGTTTTTT. Protein sequence: CASSRDPITTNEKLFF. V is TRBV19 and J is TRBJ1-4, with D possibly TRBD1 on 5 matching bases. Germline CDR1 and CDR2: LNHDA and SQIVND (reference sequence). Trimming removed 6 bases from V and 0 bases from J, with 14 bases in between. CDR3 size: 16 residues.

The CDR3 nucleotides read TGTGCCAGTCCCCCCAGGGGCGCGCCTCCGGCTAGCGGCTCCTACGAGCAGTACTTC. Translating gives CASPPRGAPPASGSYEQYF. This chain connects TRBV6-7 to TRBJ2-7; a possible D gene is TRBD2 (7 bases). TRBV6-7 is an ORF, with its function uncertain. Trimming removed 9 bases at V and 0 bases at J, with 30 bases between. This CDR3 comprises 19 residues.

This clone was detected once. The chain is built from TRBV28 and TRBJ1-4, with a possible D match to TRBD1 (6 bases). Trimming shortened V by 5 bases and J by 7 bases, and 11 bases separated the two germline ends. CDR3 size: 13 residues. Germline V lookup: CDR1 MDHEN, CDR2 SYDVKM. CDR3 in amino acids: CASSQQGSEKLFF. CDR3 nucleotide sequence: TGTGCCAGCAGTCAACAGGGTTCTGAAAAACTGTTTTTT.

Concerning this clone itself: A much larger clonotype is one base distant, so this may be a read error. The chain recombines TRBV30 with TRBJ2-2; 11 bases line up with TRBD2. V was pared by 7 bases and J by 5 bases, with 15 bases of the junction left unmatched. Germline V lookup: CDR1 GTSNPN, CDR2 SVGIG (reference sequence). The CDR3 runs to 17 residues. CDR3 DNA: TGTGCCTCAGACCCGACTAGCGGGATGGTTCGTACCGGGGAGCTGTTTTTT. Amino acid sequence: CASDPTSGMVRTGELFF.

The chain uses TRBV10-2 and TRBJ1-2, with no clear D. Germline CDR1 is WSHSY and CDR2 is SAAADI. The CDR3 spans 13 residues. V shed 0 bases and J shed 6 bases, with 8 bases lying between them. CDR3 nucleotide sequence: TGCGCCAGCAGTGAGTCCGTGCGAGATGGCTACACCTTC. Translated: CASSESVRDGYTF.

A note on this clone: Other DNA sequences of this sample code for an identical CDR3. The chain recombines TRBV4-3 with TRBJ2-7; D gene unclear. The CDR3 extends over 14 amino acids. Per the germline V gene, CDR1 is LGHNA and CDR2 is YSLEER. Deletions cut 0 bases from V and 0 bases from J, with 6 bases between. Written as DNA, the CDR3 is TGCGCCAGCAGCCAAGACATGGACTCCTACGAGCAGTACTTC. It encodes CASSQDMDSYEQYF.